This TCR beta chain was captured in a study of cytomegalovirus exposure and HLA in healthy donors. PCR primers comprised 60 Vbeta and 13 Jbeta primers. The authors' processing: Per a later analysis, the number of unique TCR beta chains was 75 million to 90 million, of which roughly 9.9 million were shared. Clones were sequenced by immunoSEQ multiplex PCR, and TCRdb holds only the in-frame ones, with some missing. The D gene and trimming were derived from the DNA, and the V and J assignments and clone size from that table. The sample has about 59,000 clones; 80% are singletons. As for this clone: What it binds is not known.

V was shortened by 2 bases and J by 5 bases, with 7 bases between the two germline ends. The length of the CDR3 is 13 residues. Per the germline V gene, CDR1 is MNHNS and CDR2 is SASEGT. Study-wide findings and caveats: A later analysis found that most CMV-associated TCR beta chains appeared HLA-restricted. Rarity marked most TCR sequences, yet some public TCRs occurred in many donors.

The sequence came from a woman aged 40 to 55 in good health and CMV-seronegative. V gene TRBV6-1 combines with J gene TRBJ2-1, with D unclear. Sample: PBMCs. The CDR3, as DNA: TGTGCCAGCAGTGAATTAGCCCACAATGAGCAGTTCTTC. Protein: CASSELAHNEQFF.